A single sample is the source of the 15 T cell receptor beta chains below, sequenced in a study of graft-versus-host responses after intestinal transplantation. Which antigens these TCRs recognize remains unknown. Method: immunoSEQ multiplex PCR; TCRdb's copy keeps in-frame clones and lacks some. The sample holds over 85,000 clones, approximately 92% seen once. Sequences were derived from unstimulated CD8+ T cells sorted from spleen or lymph node cells, sampled before intestinal transplant. The receptors shown here come from a human donor who received an intestinal transplant.

The V gene is TRBV2, the J gene TRBJ2-7; the D gene is possibly TRBD2 (6 bases). Trimming pared 0 bases from V and 3 bases from J, leaving 9 bases between. Germline CDR1 reads SNHLY; CDR2 reads FYNNEI. The CDR3 sequence is 14 residues long. This CDR3 is CASSEARGSYEQYF. DNA of the CDR3: TGTGCCAGCAGTGAAGCCCGGGGGAGCTACGAGCAGTACTTC.

The chain carries TRBV7-6 and TRBJ1-1; no reliable D call. In germline, CDR1 is SGHVS, CDR2 FNYEAQ. V was trimmed by 0 bases and J by 2 bases, leaving 13 bases between them. This CDR3 is 16 amino acids long. DNA of the CDR3: TGTGCCAGCAGCTTAGCTCGGACTCAAAAAAACACTGAAGCTTTCTTT. This codes for CASSLARTQKNTEAFF.

V gene TRBV2 combines with J gene TRBJ1-5; 7 bases are a match to TRBD1. V was clipped by 6 bases and J by 7 bases; unmatched bases: 9. This CDR3 has 14 amino acids. Germline-derived CDR1 and CDR2 are SNHLY and FYNNEI. CDR3 DNA sequence: TGTGCCAGCAGGCAGGGGGTGGCTGGGCAGCCCCAGCATTTT. Translation gives CASRQGVAGQPQHF.

This clone turned up a few times. The chain combines TRBV29-1 with TRBJ2-2; 11 bases align to TRBD1. The CDR3 consists of 15 residues. The V gene's germline CDR1 is SQVTM and CDR2 ANQGSEA. The ends lost 1 base at V and 6 bases at J; junction bases unmatched: 4. CDR3 residues: CSVEGGQGAAGELFF. CDR3 coding DNA: TGCAGCGTTGAAGGCGGACAGGGGGCCGCCGGGGAGCTGTTTTTT.

J is TRBJ1-1 and V is TRBV4-1, with TRBD1 identical over 7 bases. With 0 bases clipped from V and 5 bases from J, the junction kept 6 bases outside the gene matches. CDR1 and CDR2 (germline): MGHRA, YSYEKL. The CDR3 spans 15 residues. CDR3 loop: CASSQEQGSKTEAFF. The CDR3 DNA reads TGCGCCAGCAGCCAAGAACAGGGGAGTAAGACTGAAGCTTTCTTT.

V gene TRBV15 combines with J gene TRBJ2-5; tentatively, D is TRBD2 (6 bases). Per the germline V gene, CDR1 is LNHNV and CDR2 is YYDKDF (reference sequence). The CDR3 runs to 13 residues. V lost 8 bases and J lost 6, with 16 bases in between. Here the CDR3 DNA reads TGTGCCACCCACACGTACGGGGGAAAGACCCAGTACTTC. Its protein product is CATHTYGGKTQYF.

The chain uses TRBV19 and TRBJ1-1; D possibly corresponds to TRBD1 (5 bases). With 3 bases removed from V and 4 bases from J, the gap between germline ends came to 15 bases. The germline gives CDR1 LNHDA, CDR2 SQIVND (reference sequence). This CDR3 spans 15 amino acids. CDR3 sequence reads: CASSMGQGSTTEAFF. The CDR3 nucleotides are TGTGCCAGTAGTATGGGTCAGGGTAGTACCACTGAAGCTTTCTTT.

The chain uses TRBV27 and TRBJ2-1; 11 bases are a match to TRBD1. The V gene's germline CDR1 is MNHEY and CDR2 SMNVEV (reference sequence). The V and J ends lost 1 base and 5 bases, in that order; junction bases with no gene match: 10. There are 18 residues in the CDR3. The CDR3: CASSLWRGGQGDNNEQFF. CDR3 coding DNA: TGTGCCAGCAGTTTATGGCGGGGGGGACAGGGGGATAACAATGAGCAGTTCTTC.

This chain links TRBV30 with TRBJ2-1; D remains unclear. Per the germline V gene, CDR1 is GTSNPN and CDR2 is SVGIG (reference sequence). V lost 1 base and J lost 7, with 14 bases in between. The CDR3 length is 14 residues. CDR3 protein: CAWSALGAVNEQFF. CDR3 in DNA: TGTGCCTGGAGTGCCTTGGGTGCGGTGAATGAGCAGTTCTTC.

The chain is built from TRBV19 and TRBJ2-2; D is uncertain. Germline lookup yields CDR1 LNHDA and CDR2 SQIVND (reference sequence). CDR3 length: 12 residues. Trimming took off 7 bases at V and 7 bases at J, with 10 bases between the two ends. The CDR3 loop is CASTSYNGELFF. The CDR3 DNA reads TGTGCCAGTACCTCTTACAACGGGGAGCTGTTTTTT.

The V call is TRBV2, the J call TRBJ2-3, with 7 bases that match TRBD2. The length of the CDR3 is 17 residues. V lost 3 bases to trimming and J lost 2 bases; unmatched junction nucleotides: 11. Germline V gives CDR1 SNHLY, CDR2 FYNNEI. CDR3 nucleotides: TGTGCCAGCAGTGAGGCCCCGACTAGCAGCTACACAGATACGCAGTATTTT. Amino acid sequence: CASSEAPTSSYTDTQYF.

The genes are TRBV11-2 and TRBJ1-2; 7 bases align to TRBD1. The J segment lost 1 base and the V segment lost 4 bases, leaving 15 bases of the junction unmatched. This CDR3 contains 18 residues. Germline V gene sequence: CDR1 SGHAT, CDR2 FQNNGV. The DNA of the CDR3 is TGTGCCAGCAGCTATACCTCCTTTAGGGGGGACAGTAACTATGGCTACACCTTC. Its protein is CASSYTSFRGDSNYGYTF. Using reference TRBV11-2 and TRBJ1-2 for the parts outside the CDR3, the full variable domain is EAGVAQSPRYKIIEKRQSVAFWCNPISGHATLYWYQQILGQGPKLLIQFQNNGVVDDSQLPKDRFSAERLKGVDSTLKIQPAKLEDSAVYLCASSYTSFRGDSNYGYTFGSGTRLTVV.

The chain couples TRBV6-5 to TRBJ1-2; D is perhaps TRBD1 (5 bases). The CDR3 spans 15 residues. The germline V gene encodes CDR1 MNHEY and CDR2 SVGAGI. Trimming removed 2 bases at V and 4 bases at J, with 14 bases between. The DNA for the CDR3 is TGTGCCAGCAGTTACACCGACTGGGGCGGCTATGGCTACACCTTC. It translates to CASSYTDWGGYGYTF.

The CDR3 is CASSTTRGTGGSGANVLTF. In nucleotides, the CDR3 is TGTGCCAGTAGTACCACCCGTGGGACAGGGGGGTCTGGGGCCAACGTCCTGACTTTC. The gene calls are TRBV19 and TRBJ2-6; 11 bases fit TRBD1. The V and J ends lost 4 bases and 1 base, in that order; junction bases with no gene match: 9. The germline CDR1 and CDR2 sequences are LNHDA and SQIVND (reference sequence). The CDR3 covers 19 residues.

The chain combines TRBV4-2 with TRBJ2-3; 10 nucleotides align to TRBD2. This CDR3 contains 17 residues. Germline loops: CDR1 LGHNA, CDR2 YNFKEQ. V was clipped by 2 bases and J by 2 bases; unmatched bases: 7. CDR3 coding DNA: TGTGCCAGCAGCCAACCCCTAGCGGGGGAAATCACAGATACGCAGTATTTT. It is translated as CASSQPLAGEITDTQYF.